This entry is about one TCR beta chain. The antigen remains undetermined. Data came from immunoSEQ multiplex PCR; TCRdb stores just in-frame clones and leaves some out. The data contain fewer than 120,000 clones, around nine tenths of them seen just once; the ten biggest clones take up under 2%. This record belongs to a study of cytomegalovirus exposure and HLA in healthy donors. Looking at the study overall: The same platform used for the 666 first-cohort repertoires was also used for the 130 or so validation repertoires, as a later analysis reported.

CDR1 is MNHEY and CDR2 is SMNVEV in the germline V gene (reference sequence). V gave up 3 bases and J gave up 1 base, with 18 bases separating them. CDR3 length equals 17 residues. Study-wide points: Researchers catalogued 150 or so TCR beta chains as cytomegalovirus-associated. In vitro, a few CMV-associated chains proved specific for CMV antigens. First-cohort TCR clusters were later found to tend to co-occur in the 90 to 150 validation repertoires.

The TCR originated in a woman in her late teens or twenties in good health and CMV-seronegative. Sequencing was carried out using PBMCs. The chain recombines TRBV27 with TRBJ1-2; the D is unclear. CDR3 nucleotides: TGTGCCAGCAGTTTCGGGAGCCCGATAAAACGTAACTATGGCTACACCTTC. It encodes CASSFGSPIKRNYGYTF.